This is a list of T cell receptor beta chains from one sample in a study of T cells in Graves' hyperthyroidism and ophthalmopathy. TCRdb re-called the multiplex PCR reads through MiXCR, storing one row per CDR3 protein. The table has 550,000 to 850,000 distinct CDR3 sequences, about 19% seen once. Sequenced material: blood. The receptor source for this set is a woman aged 50 to 65 with Graves' hyperthyroidism that later progressed to Graves' ophthalmopathy. Each CDR3 is given with its conserved first and last residue. The D gene is left open where the match is weak. Clone size is stated in some rows and not others, as once, few, many or a class when expanded.

>-|-|TRBV19|TRBJ1-5|14
TGTGCCAGTAAGCATAGCAGGGACAATCAGCCCCAGCATTTT
CASKHSRDNQPQHF
>many|-|TRBV20-1|TRBJ1-1|10
TGCAGTGCAGAAGACAGGGAAGCTTTCTTT
CSAEDREAFF
>few|-|TRBV6-5|TRBJ2-2|14
TGTGCCAGCAGTTCAGACTGGAACACCGGGGAGCTGTTTTTT
CASSSDWNTGELFF
>few|-|TRBV2|TRBJ1-4|14
TGTGCCAGCAGTGATCAGGGTCTAAGGGAAAAACTGTTTTTT
CASSDQGLREKLFF
>few|TRBD1|TRBV7-3|TRBJ1-2|16
TGTGCCAGCAGCTTCCCGGGACAGGGGGCCAACTATGGCTACACCTTC
CASSFPGQGANYGYTF
>few|-|TRBV10-1|TRBJ1-6|15
TGCGCCAGCAGTGAGGACAGAGTTGATAATTCACCCCTCCACTTT
CASSEDRVDNSPLHF
>many|-|TRBV5-1|TRBJ2-7|14
TGCGCCAGCAGCTTGGAACAGGGATTGGACGAGCAGTACTTC
CASSLEQGLDEQYF
>few|TRBD1|TRBV15|TRBJ1-1|14
TGTGCCACCAGCAGGGGCAGGGGGCCGGGGGAAGCTTTCTTT
CATSRGRGPGEAFF
>many|-|TRBV12-3/TRBV12-4|TRBJ2-2|15
TGTGCCAGCAGTGGGGACTTCGCGAACACCGGGGAGCTGTTTTTT
CASSGDFANTGELFF
>-|-|TRBV19|TRBJ1-5|15
TGTGCCAGTAGTATAGATCCGGGTACGGCCGCCCCCCAGCATTTT
CASSIDPGTAAPQHF
>-|TRBD2|TRBV3-1|TRBJ2-3|20
TGTGCCAGCAGCCAAGGGAGGGGCCTAGCGGGGGGCCGAGGAACAGATACGCAGTATTTT
CASSQGRGLAGGRGTDTQYF
>many|-|TRBV5-1|TRBJ1-5|14
TGTGCCAGCAGTTTAGAAGGTAGCAATCAGCCCCAGCATTTT
CASSLEGSNQPQHF
>many|TRBD1|TRBV7-9|TRBJ2-2|17
TGTGCCAGCAGCGACGATAGGACAGGGGGAAACACCGGGGAGCTGTTTTTT
CASSDDRTGGNTGELFF
>few|-|TRBV20-1|TRBJ1-5|13
TGCAGTGCTTCGAAGGAAAGCAATCAGCCCCAGCATTTT
CSASKESNQPQHF
>many|TRBD2|TRBV12-3/TRBV12-4|TRBJ2-3|18
TGTGCCAGCACCCTACACCCAACTAGCGGGGGTTTCTCAGATACGCAGTATTTT
CASTLHPTSGGFSDTQYF
>-|-|TRBV6-2/TRBV6-3|TRBJ1-2|14
TGTGCCAGCAGTTACTGGACAGCGCCCTATGGCTACACCTTC
CASSYWTAPYGYTF
>-|TRBD2|TRBV18|TRBJ2-5|17
TGTGCCAGCTCACCAATGCGACTAGCGGGGTCACAAGAGACCCAGTACTTC
CASSPMRLAGSQETQYF
>-|-|TRBV6-1|TRBJ2-7|15
TGTGCCAGCAGTGAGGCGCTTGGCCGTCCCTACGAGCAGTACTTC
CASSEALGRPYEQYF
>many|-|TRBV3-1|TRBJ1-3|13
TGTGCCAGCAGCCAAGTAGGCGGAAACACCATATATTTT
CASSQVGGNTIYF
>-|TRBD1|TRBV7-2|TRBJ2-7|14
TGTGCCAGCAGCTTTCAGGGGGCGCGCCACGAGCAGTACTTC
CASSFQGARHEQYF
>few|-|TRBV6-2/TRBV6-3|TRBJ1-4|15
TGTGCCAGCAGTTACTTCGGACTGCCCAATGAAAAACTGTTTTTT
CASSYFGLPNEKLFF
>-|-|TRBV30|TRBJ2-4|10
TGTGCCTGGAGTACAGACAGGAAGTACTTC
CAWSTDRKYF
>many|-|TRBV20-1|TRBJ1-2|12
TGCAGTGCTGCTGACAGCGACTATGGCTACACCTTC
CSAADSDYGYTF
>-|-|TRBV29-1|TRBJ1-2|13
TGCAGCGTGTTGGGACGGGACTCCTATGGCTACACCTTC
CSVLGRDSYGYTF
>few|-|TRBV12-3/TRBV12-4|TRBJ2-7|13
TGTGCCAGTTACAGGGACGGGCTCTACGAGCAGTACTTC
CASYRDGLYEQYF
>few|-|TRBV5-6|TRBJ1-5|17
TGTGCCAGCAGCTTTTCAGGGACAACTACTAGCAATCAGCCCCAGCATTTT
CASSFSGTTTSNQPQHF
>-|TRBD1|TRBV11-3|TRBJ2-1|16
TGTGCCAGCAGCTTAGATCCAGGGGGCTATGGAAATGAGCAGTTCTTC
CASSLDPGGYGNEQFF
>many|-|TRBV20-1|TRBJ1-1|13
TGCAGTGCTTATGACAGACTGAACACTGAAGCTTTCTTT
CSAYDRLNTEAFF
>many|-|TRBV7-9|TRBJ1-2|14
TGTGCCAGCAGCTTAAGTGTGGGGGGAGATGGCTACACCTTC
CASSLSVGGDGYTF
>-|TRBD1|TRBV7-8|TRBJ1-1|16
TGTGCCAGCAGCCGCAACAGGGGCCGGATGAACACTGAAGCTTTCTTT
CASSRNRGRMNTEAFF
>-|-|TRBV7-8|TRBJ1-2|15
TGTGCCAGCAGCTTAGCGGGGGCCCGATACTATGGCTACACCTTC
CASSLAGARYYGYTF
>-|-|TRBV5-1|TRBJ1-3|14
TGCGCCAGCACCATCGGTGGGTCTGGAAACACCATATATTTT
CASTIGGSGNTIYF
>few|-|TRBV18|TRBJ1-4|13
TGTGCCAGCTCGCAGGGAGGTGGTGAAAAACTGTTTTTT
CASSQGGGEKLFF